Listed below are T cell receptor beta chains from one sample, sequenced in a study of shared clonotypes between healthy human individuals. Libraries were prepared by immunoSEQ multiplex PCR; TCRdb keeps only in-frame clonotypes and omits some of them. Of about 1.5 million clones in the sample, roughly 98% are singletons; the top ten hold about 0.42%. Material for sequencing was naive CD4+ T cells sorted from blood. The receptor set was obtained from a young man in good health. The CDR3 runs from the conserved cysteine through the conserved F or W. Each record gives: V gene, J gene, clone size, D gene, CDR3 protein, CDR3 DNA. A D gene is named only where the DNA matches it firmly. For some rows the clone size is stated as once, few or many, or as a class when expanded; others skip it.

>TRBV18|TRBJ2-1|-|TRBD2
CASSRSRTSGSNEQFF
TGTGCCAGCTCACGATCCCGGACTAGCGGGAGCAATGAGCAGTTCTTC
>TRBV9|TRBJ2-2|-|TRBD1
CASSVEGGRGQTGELFF
TGTGCCAGCAGCGTAGAGGGTGGCAGGGGGCAAACCGGGGAGCTGTTTTTT
>TRBV4-3|TRBJ2-3|-|-
CASSWGLATDTQYF
TGCGCCAGCAGTTGGGGACTCGCGACAGATACGCAGTATTTT
>TRBV9|TRBJ2-1|-|TRBD1
CASSGGTGWYNEQFF
TGTGCCAGCAGCGGCGGGACAGGGTGGTACAATGAGCAGTTCTTC
>TRBV4-1|TRBJ2-7|-|TRBD2
CASSQRTSGSYEQYF
TGCGCCAGCAGCCAACGGACTAGCGGGAGTTACGAGCAGTACTTC
>TRBV7-8|TRBJ2-5|-|TRBD2
CASSLEGLGGSLQETQYF
TGTGCCAGCAGCTTAGAGGGACTAGGGGGGTCCCTACAAGAGACCCAGTACTTC
>TRBV5-6|TRBJ2-1|-|TRBD2
CASSFTVGREDYNEQFF
TGTGCCAGCAGCTTTACCGTTGGGCGGGAGGACTACAATGAGCAGTTCTTC
>TRBV5-1|TRBJ2-3|-|TRBD2
CASSWTSGRAFGDTQYF
TGCGCCAGCAGCTGGACTAGCGGGAGGGCCTTTGGAGATACGCAGTATTTT
>TRBV18|TRBJ2-2|-|-
CASSPWENTGELFF
TGTGCCAGCTCACCCTGGGAGAACACCGGGGAGCTGTTTTTT
>TRBV28|TRBJ1-1|-|TRBD1
CASSVLQGEAFF
TGTGCCAGCAGTGTCCTACAGGGGGAAGCTTTCTTT
>TRBV9|TRBJ1-5|-|TRBD1
CASSVEGGDQPQHF
TGTGCCAGCAGCGTAGAAGGGGGCGATCAGCCCCAGCATTTT
>TRBV19|TRBJ1-2|-|-
CASSIRQNYGYTF
TGTGCCAGTAGTATACGACAGAACTATGGCTACACCTTC
>TRBV5-1|TRBJ2-5|-|-
CASSLAGNPETQYF
TGCGCCAGCAGCTTGGCCGGGAATCCGGAGACCCAGTACTTC
>TRBV5-8|TRBJ2-2|-|-
CASSFQIAGELFF
TGTGCCAGCAGTTTCCAAATCGCCGGGGAGCTGTTTTTT
>TRBV5-1|TRBJ2-1|-|TRBD2
CASSLPRTSGASSYNEQFF
TGCGCCAGCAGCTTGCCCCGGACTAGCGGGGCTAGCTCCTACAATGAGCAGTTCTTC
>TRBV15|TRBJ2-1|-|-
CATSGWGTYNEQFF
TGTGCCACCAGCGGTTGGGGAACCTACAATGAGCAGTTCTTC
>TRBV6-5|TRBJ2-7|once|-
CASSLRVSSYEQYF
TGTGCCAGCAGTCTTCGTGTCTCCTCCTACGAGCAGTACTTC
>TRBV7-3|TRBJ2-3|-|TRBD2
CASSWGLGVDTQYF
TGTGCCAGCAGCTGGGGACTAGGAGTTGATACGCAGTATTTT
>TRBV7-2|TRBJ1-1|-|TRBD1
CASSSGQGTEAFF
TGTGCCAGCAGCTCGGGACAGGGGACTGAAGCTTTCTTT
>TRBV10-3|TRBJ2-6|-|TRBD1
CAIYSGGFSGANVLTF
TGTGCCATCTACTCAGGGGGATTTTCTGGGGCCAACGTCCTGACTTTC
>TRBV7-3|TRBJ2-5|-|TRBD1
CASSTGVQETQYF
TGTGCCAGCAGCACAGGGGTCCAAGAGACCCAGTACTTC
>TRBV27|TRBJ2-1|-|-
CASSFGRLTYNEQFF
TGTGCCAGCAGTTTCGGCAGGCTGACGTACAATGAGCAGTTCTTC
>TRBV29-1|TRBJ2-5|-|-
CSVPEALRGPQETQYF
TGCAGCGTTCCAGAGGCCCTACGGGGACCCCAAGAGACCCAGTACTTC
>TRBV2|TRBJ2-5|-|-
CASSGGRETQYF
TGTGCCAGCAGTGGGGGCAGAGAGACCCAGTACTTC
>TRBV4-3|TRBJ2-7|once|TRBD1
CASSGTVNSYEQYF
TGCGCCAGCAGCGGGACAGTAAACTCCTACGAGCAGTACTTC
>TRBV9|TRBJ2-3|-|-
CASSVVPDTDTQYF
TGTGCCAGCAGCGTAGTTCCTGACACAGATACGCAGTATTTT
>TRBV5-4|TRBJ2-7|-|-
CASSRPGPTYEQYF
TGTGCCAGCAGTCGTCCGGGGCCGACCTACGAGCAGTACTTC
>TRBV5-4|TRBJ2-7|-|-
CASSPPGLPYEQYF
TGTGCCAGCAGCCCGCCGGGACTCCCATACGAGCAGTACTTC
>TRBV7-2|TRBJ2-7|once|-
CASSFGTGEPYEQYF
TGTGCCAGCAGCTTCGGAACGGGGGAGCCCTACGAGCAGTACTTC
>TRBV19|TRBJ1-2|-|-
CASSKLGEAQGYTF
TGTGCCAGTAGTAAGCTCGGAGAAGCTCAAGGCTACACCTTC
>TRBV5-4|TRBJ2-7|-|TRBD1
CASSLAKTGGYEQYF
TGTGCCAGCAGCTTGGCGAAGACAGGGGGGTACGAGCAGTACTTC
>TRBV7-2|TRBJ2-2|-|-
CASSPWRVGGGELFF
TGTGCCAGCAGCCCCTGGCGGGTGGGAGGCGGGGAGCTGTTTTTT
>TRBV6-1|TRBJ1-2|-|TRBD1
CASRQGAGYTF
TGTGCCAGCAGGCAGGGGGCTGGCTACACCTTC
>TRBV7-6|TRBJ2-2|-|-
CASSLVFGAGELFF
-
>TRBV6-4|TRBJ2-7|-|TRBD2
CASRHRKRETPYEQYF
TGTGCCAGCAGACACCGAAAGCGGGAGACCCCCTACGAGCAGTACTTC
>TRBV15|TRBJ2-5|-|-
CATSRREAQETQYF
TGTGCCACCAGCAGAAGGGAGGCACAAGAGACCCAGTACTTC
>TRBV19|TRBJ2-1|-|-
CASSIGSGTPTNEQFF
TGTGCCAGTAGTATTGGGTCAGGGACGCCCACCAATGAGCAGTTCTTC
>TRBV7-8|TRBJ1-2|-|TRBD1
CASSGTAFGGYTF
TGTGCCAGCTCCGGGACAGCGTTTGGTGGCTACACCTTC
>TRBV18|TRBJ2-3|-|TRBD2
CASSPLGTSGTTDTQYF
TGTGCCAGCTCACCACTTGGGACTAGCGGGACCACAGATACGCAGTATTTT
>TRBV5-1|TRBJ2-1|-|TRBD2
CASSLAGAGGPNEQFF
TGCGCCAGCAGCTTGGCCGGAGCGGGAGGGCCAAATGAGCAGTTCTTC
>TRBV28|TRBJ2-3|-|-
CASSSRGGPTDTQYF
TGTGCCAGCAGTTCCCGCGGAGGGCCCACAGATACGCAGTATTTT
>TRBV6-1|TRBJ2-1|-|TRBD2
CASSASGLAGSSYNEQFF
TGTGCCAGCAGTGCTTCGGGGCTAGCGGGGAGCTCCTACAATGAGCAGTTCTTC
>TRBV6-1|TRBJ2-5|once|TRBD2
CASSPTSGRQTQYF
TGTGCCAGCAGTCCTACTAGCGGGAGACAGACCCAGTACTTC
>TRBV19|TRBJ1-2|once|TRBD1
CASSIRITGTGHGYTF
TGTGCCAGTAGTATACGGATTACGGGGACAGGTCATGGCTACACCTTC
>TRBV10-3|TRBJ2-7|-|TRBD1
CAITRTGRNEQYF
TGTGCCATCACCCGGACAGGTAGGAACGAGCAGTACTTC
>TRBV10-2|TRBJ2-1|-|TRBD1
CAIPGQGGNEQFF
TGCGCCATCCCGGGACAGGGTGGGAATGAGCAGTTCTTC
>TRBV9|TRBJ2-2|-|TRBD2
CASSVLTGTSGDSTGELFF
TGTGCCAGCAGCGTTCTTACCGGGACTAGCGGGGACAGCACCGGGGAGCTGTTTTTT
>TRBV14|TRBJ2-3|-|TRBD2
CASSPLTSGKLTDTQYF
TGTGCCAGCAGCCCCCTAACTAGCGGGAAACTCACAGATACGCAGTATTTT
>TRBV5-4|TRBJ2-3|-|-
CASSPRRTGTDTQYF
TGTGCCAGCAGCCCCCGGAGGACTGGCACAGATACGCAGTATTTT
>TRBV14|TRBJ2-7|-|-
CASSQDYPRDEQYF
TGTGCCAGCAGCCAAGATTACCCCAGGGACGAGCAGTACTTC
>TRBV6-6|TRBJ2-1|-|-
CASSYRGGAANEQFF
TGTGCCAGCAGTTACAGGGGGGGCGCGGCAAATGAGCAGTTCTTC
>TRBV5-1|TRBJ2-7|-|-
CASSLGDLRDYEQYF
TGCGCCAGCAGCTTGGGTGACCTAAGGGACTACGAGCAGTACTTC
>TRBV29-1|TRBJ1-2|-|-
CSVEGRVTNYGYTF
TGCAGCGTTGAGGGACGGGTAACTAACTATGGCTACACCTTC
>TRBV11-2|TRBJ1-1|-|TRBD1
CASSSVLRGRTEAFF
TGTGCCAGCAGCTCGGTCCTCAGGGGGCGGACTGAAGCTTTCTTT